This TCR beta chain derives from a study of cytomegalovirus exposure and HLA in healthy donors. Regarding the study as a whole: More clonal expansion characterized HLA-associated TCR beta chains than equally common others in a later analysis. Links to common viral pathogens appeared, in a later analysis, for several of the most significant clusters.

There are 14 residues in the CDR3. Trimming took off 3 bases at V and 3 bases at J, with 12 bases between the two ends. Germline-derived CDR1 and CDR2 are SGHAT and FQNNGV. About this clone: Its target is unknown.

It was with 60 Vbeta and 13 Jbeta primers that the PCR ran. Only in-frame clones appear in the TCRdb table, and some are missing; sequencing was by immunoSEQ multiplex PCR. Counted here are just over 200,000 clones, 70% occurring once; the ten biggest clones make up 2% to 3%. This chain uses TRBV11-2 with TRBJ2-7, with a tentative D call TRBD2 (6 bases). Sequencing was carried out using PBMCs. This receptor was obtained from a man aged 40-49 years in good health and CMV-seropositive. The CDR3: CASSFGGRYYEQYF. CDR3 DNA: TGTGCCAGCAGCTTCGGGGGTCGATACTACGAGCAGTACTTC. The full variable domain, completed using reference TRBV11-2 and TRBJ2-7, is EAGVAQSPRYKIIEKRQSVAFWCNPISGHATLYWYQQILGQGPKLLIQFQNNGVVDDSQLPKDRFSAERLKGVDSTLKIQPAKLEDSAVYLCASSFGGRYYEQYFGPGTRLTVT.